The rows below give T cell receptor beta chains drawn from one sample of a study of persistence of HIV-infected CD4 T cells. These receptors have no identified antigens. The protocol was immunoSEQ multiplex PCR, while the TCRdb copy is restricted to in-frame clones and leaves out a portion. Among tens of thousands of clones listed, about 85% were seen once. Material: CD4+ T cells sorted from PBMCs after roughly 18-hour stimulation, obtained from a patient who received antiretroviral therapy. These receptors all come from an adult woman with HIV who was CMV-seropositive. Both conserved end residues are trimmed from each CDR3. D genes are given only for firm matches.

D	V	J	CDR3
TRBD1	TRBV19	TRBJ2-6	ASSIRTGNSGANVLT
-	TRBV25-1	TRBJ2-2	ASSEQANTGELF
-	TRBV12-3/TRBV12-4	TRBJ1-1	ASSFNRVTEAF
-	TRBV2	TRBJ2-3	ARRTASTDTQY
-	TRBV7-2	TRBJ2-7	ASSLPGSYEQY
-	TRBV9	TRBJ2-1	ASSVATSNNEQF
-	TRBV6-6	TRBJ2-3	ASSYSGENTDTQY
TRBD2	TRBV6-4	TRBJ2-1	ASSDSGLAGGKF
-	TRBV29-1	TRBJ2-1	SPAWSYNEQF
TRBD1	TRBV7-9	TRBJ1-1	ASIPTGRENTEAF
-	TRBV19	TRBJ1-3	ASSRGAARGNTIY
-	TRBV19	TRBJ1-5	ASSRGQPQH
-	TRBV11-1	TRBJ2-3	ASSFLEGLGDTQY
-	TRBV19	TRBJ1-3	ASTLYSGNTIY
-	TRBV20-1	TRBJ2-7	SASGQGGYEQY
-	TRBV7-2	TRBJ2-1	ASSLAGGEYNEQF
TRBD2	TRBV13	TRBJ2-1	ASSLRTSGYYNEQF
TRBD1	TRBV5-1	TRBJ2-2	ASSPGQENTGELF
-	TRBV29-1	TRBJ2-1	SVGSRSTSSYNEQF
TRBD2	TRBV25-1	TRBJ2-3	ASSAGLSTDTQY
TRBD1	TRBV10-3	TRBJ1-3	AISEQNRGGNTIY
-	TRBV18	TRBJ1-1	ASSPLSNTEAF
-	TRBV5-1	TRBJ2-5	ASSLAGSQGETQY
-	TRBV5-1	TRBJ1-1	ASSLETGTTKRAF
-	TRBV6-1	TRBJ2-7	ASSEIWTGSSYEQY
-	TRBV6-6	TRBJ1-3	ASSQAGNTIY
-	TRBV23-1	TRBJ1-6	ASSPDVLSPLH
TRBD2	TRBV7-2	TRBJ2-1	ASTPSGSSYNEQF
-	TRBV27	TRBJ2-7	ASSRPGTYEQY
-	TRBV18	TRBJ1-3	ASSPRPDSGNTIY
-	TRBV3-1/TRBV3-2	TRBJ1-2	ASTLGGRRYGYT
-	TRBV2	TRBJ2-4	ASSEGGVENIQY
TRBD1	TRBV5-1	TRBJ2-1	ASSLGQGAYEQF
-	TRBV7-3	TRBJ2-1	ASSLQQGGRDEQF
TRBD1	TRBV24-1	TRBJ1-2	ATSDPRTGWDYGYT
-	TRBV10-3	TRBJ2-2	AIRPLPGTGELF
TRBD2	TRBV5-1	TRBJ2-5	ASSLPSGGPQETQY
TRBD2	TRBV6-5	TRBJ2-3	ASVPGTTFYTQY
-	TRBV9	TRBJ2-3	ASSVAFGLSTDTQY
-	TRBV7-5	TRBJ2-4	ARSLVGYIQY
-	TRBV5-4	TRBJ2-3	ASSPKRTSDTDTQY
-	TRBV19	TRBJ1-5	ASSPRPSNQPQH
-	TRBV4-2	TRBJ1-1	ASSHLLGAEAF
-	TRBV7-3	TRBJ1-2	ASSPSGSNYGYT
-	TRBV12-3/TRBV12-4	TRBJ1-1	ASSFEGRRAF
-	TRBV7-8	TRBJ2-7	ASSSSAYEQY